The present entry profiles one TCR beta chain with its context. Its target is unknown. This CDR3 is built from 14 residues. Germline assignment: CDR1 MDHEN and CDR2 SYDVKM. Trimming left V 3 bases short and J 2 bases short, with 11 bases between. The data derive from a study of OX40 agonist ivuxolimab in advanced cancers. Turning to the study itself: Therapy given before enrollment (anti-PD-1, anti-PD-L1 or anti-CTLA-4) was allowed, and around 40% had some. Study results and caveats: CD8+ T cells showed, on average, more clonal expansion than CD4+ cells.

The protocol was immunoSEQ multiplex PCR, while the TCRdb copy is restricted to in-frame clones and leaves out a portion. The data show about 90,000 clones, approximately 91% seen once. Blood got drawn at baseline, again on cycle 4 day 1, and then on cycle 7 day 1. This sequence was found in an adult with an advanced solid tumor such as melanoma, head and neck, liver or kidney cancer. The sequences come from CD4+ or CD8+ T cells sorted from blood, collected in a trial of the OX40 agonist ivuxolimab. The chain links TRBV28 to TRBJ2-7; D uncertain. The CDR3 loop reads CASSFSGGTYEQYF. The CDR3, as DNA: TGTGCCAGCAGTTTTAGTGGCGGAACCTACGAGCAGTACTTC.